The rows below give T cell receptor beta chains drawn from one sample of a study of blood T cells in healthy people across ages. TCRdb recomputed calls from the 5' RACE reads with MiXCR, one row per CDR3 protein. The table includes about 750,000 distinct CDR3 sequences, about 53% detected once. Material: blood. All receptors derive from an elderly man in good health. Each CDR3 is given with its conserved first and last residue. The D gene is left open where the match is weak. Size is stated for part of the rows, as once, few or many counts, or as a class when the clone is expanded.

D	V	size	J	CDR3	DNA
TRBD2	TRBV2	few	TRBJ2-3	CASEREGYTDTQYF	TGTGCCAGCGAACGGGAGGGATACACAGATACGCAGTATTTT
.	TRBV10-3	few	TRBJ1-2	CAISSGQNYGYTF	TGTGCCATCAGCAGCGGACAGAACTATGGCTACACCTTC
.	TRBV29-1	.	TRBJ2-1	CSVVVPGPNEQFF	TGCAGCGTTGTGGTACCCGGCCCTAATGAGCAGTTCTTC
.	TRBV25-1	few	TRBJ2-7	CASSDSGQGIYEQYF	TGTGCCAGCAGTGACTCTGGGCAGGGAATCTACGAGCAGTACTTC
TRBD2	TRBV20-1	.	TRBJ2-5	CSASGTSGSYNEQYF	TGCAGTGCTAGCGGGACTAGCGGTTCCTACAATGAGCAGTACTTC
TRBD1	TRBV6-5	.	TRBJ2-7	CASSYVGQGDYEQYF	TGTGCCAGCAGTTATGTGGGACAGGGGGATTACGAGCAGTACTTC
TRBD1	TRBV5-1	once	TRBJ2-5	CASSSTGGAIGEQYF	TGCGCCAGCAGCTCCACAGGGGGCGCAATTGGAGAGCAGTACTTC
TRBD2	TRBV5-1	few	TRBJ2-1	CASSLRLAGYFNEQFF	TGCGCCAGCAGCTTGAGGCTAGCGGGCTACTTCAATGAGCAGTTCTTC
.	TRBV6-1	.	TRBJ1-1	CASSEDPVGGVGGNTEAFF	TGTGCCAGCAGTGAAGACCCGGTGGGGGGCGTCGGTGGGAACACTGAAGCTTTCTTT
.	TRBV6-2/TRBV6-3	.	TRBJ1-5	CASSDSGPLAQHF	TGTGCCAGCAGTGACTCAGGGCCCCTCGCCCAGCATTTT
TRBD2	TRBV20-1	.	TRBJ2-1	CSARGTSNNEQFF	TGCAGTGCTAGGGGGACTAGTAACAATGAGCAGTTCTTC
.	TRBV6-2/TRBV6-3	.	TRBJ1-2	CASSPQVNYGYTF	TGTGCCAGCAGCCCCCAGGTTAACTATGGCTACACCTTC
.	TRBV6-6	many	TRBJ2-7	CASSGGGGPYEQYF	TGTGCCAGCTCAGGAGGGGGAGGGCCGTACGAGCAGTACTTC
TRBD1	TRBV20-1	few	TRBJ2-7	CSASIPGQGVHEQYF	TGCAGTGCTAGTATCCCTGGACAGGGTGTCCACGAGCAGTACTTC
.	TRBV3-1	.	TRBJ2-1	CASSPYTVAPYNEQFF	TGTGCCAGCAGCCCTTACACTGTCGCCCCCTACAATGAGCAGTTCTTC
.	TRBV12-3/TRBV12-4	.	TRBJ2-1	CASKGRGLGATAYNEQFF	TGTGCCAGCAAGGGCAGGGGCCTGGGAGCGACGGCCTACAATGAGCAGTTCTTC
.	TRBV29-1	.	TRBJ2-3	CSVDFARGRDTQYF	TGCAGCGTTGATTTTGCCAGGGGACGGGATACGCAGTATTTT
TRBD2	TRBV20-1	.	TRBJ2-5	CSARETSGRVGEQYF	TGCAGTGCTAGGGAAACTAGCGGGAGGGTGGGTGAGCAGTACTTC
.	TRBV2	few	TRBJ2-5	CASSRNGPGETQYF	TGTGCCAGCAGTCGGAATGGGCCGGGAGAGACCCAGTACTTC
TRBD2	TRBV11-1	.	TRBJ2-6	CASSWTSGRAGANVLTF	TGTGCCAGCAGCTGGACTAGCGGGAGGGCTGGGGCCAACGTCCTGACTTTC
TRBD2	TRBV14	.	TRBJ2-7	CASSHSLAGAYEQYF	TGTGCCAGCAGCCATTCACTAGCGGGAGCGTACGAGCAGTACTTC
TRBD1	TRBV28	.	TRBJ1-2	CASRLGGQIYGYTF	TGTGCCAGCAGACTAGGGGGACAGATCTATGGCTACACCTTC
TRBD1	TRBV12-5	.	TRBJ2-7	CASGTRQGSYEQYF	TGTGCTAGTGGTACTCGACAGGGGTCCTACGAGCAGTACTTC
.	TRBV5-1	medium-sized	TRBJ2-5	CASSLGGLGETQYF	TGCGCCAGCAGCTTGGGAGGGCTAGGAGAGACCCAGTACTTC